This TCR beta chain appears in the sequencing data of a study of T cells in women clearing cervical HPV infection. Looking at the study overall: Case blood drawn at lesion detection; control blood after infection cleared. For cases, blood was sampled a median 149 days after lesion detection, interquartile range roughly 80 to 230 days.

As for this clone: The read finishes 3 residues shy of the CDR3 end, and the germline J gene is used to complete it.

Here immunoSEQ multiplex PCR was the method, and the copy in TCRdb shows in-frame clones only, minus some. In all, the sample yields tens of thousands of clones. V was cut by 3 bases and J by 4 bases, with 7 bases left in between. Looked up from germline, CDR1 is KGHSH and CDR2 is LQKENI. This CDR3 spans 13 amino acids. The source is a woman aged 18-70 years with a cervical HPV16 infection that either progressed to CIN3+ or cleared (not recorded which). V is TRBV18 and J is TRBJ2-1, with D hard to call. Input material: blood buffy coat. The sequenced part of the CDR3 DNA is TGTGCCAGCTCACCGTGCGGTTACAATGAG. This codes for CASSPCGYNE. The complete CDR3 sequence is CASSPCGYNEQFF.